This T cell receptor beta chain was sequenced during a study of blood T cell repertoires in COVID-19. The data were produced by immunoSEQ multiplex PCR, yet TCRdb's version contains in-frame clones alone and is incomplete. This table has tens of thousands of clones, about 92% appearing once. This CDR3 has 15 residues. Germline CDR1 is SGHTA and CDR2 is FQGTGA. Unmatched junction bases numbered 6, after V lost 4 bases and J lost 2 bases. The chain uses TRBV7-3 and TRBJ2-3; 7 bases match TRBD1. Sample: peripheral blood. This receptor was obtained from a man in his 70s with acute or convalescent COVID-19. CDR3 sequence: CASSSLGQSTDTQYF. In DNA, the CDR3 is TGTGCCAGCAGCTCCTTGGGACAGTCCACAGATACGCAGTATTTT.